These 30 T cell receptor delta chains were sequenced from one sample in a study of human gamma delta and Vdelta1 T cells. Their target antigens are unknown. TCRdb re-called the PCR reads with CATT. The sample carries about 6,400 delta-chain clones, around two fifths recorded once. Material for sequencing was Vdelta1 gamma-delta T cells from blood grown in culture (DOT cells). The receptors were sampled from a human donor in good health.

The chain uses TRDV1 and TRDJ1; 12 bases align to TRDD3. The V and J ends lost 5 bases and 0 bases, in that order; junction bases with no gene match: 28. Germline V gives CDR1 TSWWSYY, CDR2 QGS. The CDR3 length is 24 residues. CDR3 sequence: CALGPLFLRPPGVLGDTHTDKLIF. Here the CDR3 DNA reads TGTGCTCTTGGGCCACTCTTCCTACGTCCCCCCGGAGTACTGGGGGATACCCACACCGATAAACTCATCTTT.

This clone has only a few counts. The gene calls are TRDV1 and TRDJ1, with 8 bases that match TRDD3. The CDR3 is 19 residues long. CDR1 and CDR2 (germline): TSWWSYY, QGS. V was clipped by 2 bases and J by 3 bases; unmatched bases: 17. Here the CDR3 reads CALGEFYRGIRSFSDKLIF. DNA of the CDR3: TGTGCTCTTGGGGAATTCTACCGTGGGATACGCTCTTTTTCCGATAAACTCATCTTT.

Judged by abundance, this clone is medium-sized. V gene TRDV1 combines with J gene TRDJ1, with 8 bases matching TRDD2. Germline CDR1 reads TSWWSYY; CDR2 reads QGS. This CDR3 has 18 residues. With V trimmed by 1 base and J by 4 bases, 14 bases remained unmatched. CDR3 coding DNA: TGTGCTCTTGGGGAACCTCTTCCTACGAAGACTGGGTACGATAAACTCATCTTT. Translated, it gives CALGEPLPTKTGYDKLIF.

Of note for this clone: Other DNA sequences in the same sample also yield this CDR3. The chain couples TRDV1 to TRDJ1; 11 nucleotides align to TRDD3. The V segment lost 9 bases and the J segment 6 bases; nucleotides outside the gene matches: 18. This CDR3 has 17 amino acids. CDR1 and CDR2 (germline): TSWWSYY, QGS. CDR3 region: CALGSLARLGDKNKLIF. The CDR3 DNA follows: TGTGCTCTGGGCTCCTTGGCTCGACTGGGGGATAAAAATAAACTCATCTTT.

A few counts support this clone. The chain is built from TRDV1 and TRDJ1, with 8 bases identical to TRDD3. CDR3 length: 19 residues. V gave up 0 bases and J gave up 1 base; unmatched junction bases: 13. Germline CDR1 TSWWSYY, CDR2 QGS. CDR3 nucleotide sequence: TGTGCTCTTGGGGAACTTCCTATCGGGCTGGGGGACCCCACCGATAAACTCATCTTT. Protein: CALGELPIGLGDPTDKLIF.

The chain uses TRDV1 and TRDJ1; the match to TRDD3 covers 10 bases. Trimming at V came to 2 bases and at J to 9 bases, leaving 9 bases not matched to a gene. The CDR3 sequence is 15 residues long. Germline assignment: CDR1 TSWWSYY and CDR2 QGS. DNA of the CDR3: TGTGCTCTTGGGGAAGTTTTCTGGGGGATAAATGAACTCATCTTT. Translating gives CALGEVFWGINELIF.

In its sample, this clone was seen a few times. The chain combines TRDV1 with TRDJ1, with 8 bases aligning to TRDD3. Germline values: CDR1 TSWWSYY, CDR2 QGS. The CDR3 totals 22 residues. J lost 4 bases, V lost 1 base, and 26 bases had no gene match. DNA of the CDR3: TGTGCTCTTGGGGAACAGGCGAGGTTCACTTTTCACGTACTGGGGGTTCACGATAAACTCATCTTT. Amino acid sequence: CALGEQARFTFHVLGVHDKLIF.

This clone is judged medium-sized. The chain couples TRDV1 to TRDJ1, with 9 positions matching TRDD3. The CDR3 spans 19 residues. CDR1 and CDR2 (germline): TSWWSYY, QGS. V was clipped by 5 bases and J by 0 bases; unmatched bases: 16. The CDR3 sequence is CALGPHSSWGYEHTDKLIF. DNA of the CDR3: TGTGCTCTTGGGCCCCATTCGTCCTGGGGATACGAGCACACCGATAAACTCATCTTT.

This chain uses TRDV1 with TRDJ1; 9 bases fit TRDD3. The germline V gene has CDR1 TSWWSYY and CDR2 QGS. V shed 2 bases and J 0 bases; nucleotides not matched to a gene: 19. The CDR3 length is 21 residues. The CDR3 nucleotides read TGTGCTCTTGGGGAAATTGCCGTCCTAACGGGGATACGCCCGTACACCGATAAACTCATCTTT. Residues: CALGEIAVLTGIRPYTDKLIF.

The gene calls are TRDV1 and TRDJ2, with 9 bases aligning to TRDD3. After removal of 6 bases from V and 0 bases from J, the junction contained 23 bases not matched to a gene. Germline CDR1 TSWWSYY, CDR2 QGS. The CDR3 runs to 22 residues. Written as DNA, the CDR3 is TGTGCTCTTGGTGTCTTCCTTAACCGTACTGGGGGAAGACCTGCTTTGACAGCACAACTCTTCTTT. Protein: CALGVFLNRTGGRPALTAQLFF.

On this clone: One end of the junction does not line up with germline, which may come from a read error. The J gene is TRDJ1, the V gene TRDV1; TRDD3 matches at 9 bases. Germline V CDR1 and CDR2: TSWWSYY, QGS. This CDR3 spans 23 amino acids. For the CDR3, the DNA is TGTGCTCGTGGGGAACGGCCGGCCTATCGGGGCACTGGGGGACTCTCTTACACCGATAAACTCATCTTT. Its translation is CARGERPAYRGTGGLSYTDKLIF.

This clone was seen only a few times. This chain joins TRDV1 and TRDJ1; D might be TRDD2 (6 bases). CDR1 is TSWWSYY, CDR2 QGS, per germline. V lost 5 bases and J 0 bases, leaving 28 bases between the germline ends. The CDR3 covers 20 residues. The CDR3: CALGSGPSYIVGPYTDKLIF. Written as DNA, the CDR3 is TGTGCTCTTGGGTCCGGGCCCTCCTACATCGTGGGACCGTACACCGATAAACTCATCTTT.

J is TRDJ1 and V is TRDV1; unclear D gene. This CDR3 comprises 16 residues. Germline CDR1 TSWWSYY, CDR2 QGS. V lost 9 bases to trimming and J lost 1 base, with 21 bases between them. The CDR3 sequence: CALHGSKGVVTDKLIF. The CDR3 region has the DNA TGTGCTCTCCATGGCTCGAAAGGGGTTGTCACCGATAAACTCATCTTT.

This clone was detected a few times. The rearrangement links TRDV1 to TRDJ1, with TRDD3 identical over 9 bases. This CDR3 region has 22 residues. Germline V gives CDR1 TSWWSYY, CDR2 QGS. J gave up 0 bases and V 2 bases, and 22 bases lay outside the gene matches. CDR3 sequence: CALGEGRGYAWDFFVYTDKLIF. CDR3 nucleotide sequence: TGTGCTCTTGGGGAAGGGAGGGGATACGCCTGGGACTTCTTCGTGTACACCGATAAACTCATCTTT.

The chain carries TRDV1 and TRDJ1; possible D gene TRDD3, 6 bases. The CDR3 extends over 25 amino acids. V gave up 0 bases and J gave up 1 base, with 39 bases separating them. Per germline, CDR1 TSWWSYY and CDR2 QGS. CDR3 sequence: CALGELEDRFPQSSSSCWGTDKLIF. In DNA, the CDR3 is TGTGCTCTTGGGGAACTAGAGGACAGGTTTCCCCAGAGCAGTTCCTCCTGCTGGGGCACCGATAAACTCATCTTT.

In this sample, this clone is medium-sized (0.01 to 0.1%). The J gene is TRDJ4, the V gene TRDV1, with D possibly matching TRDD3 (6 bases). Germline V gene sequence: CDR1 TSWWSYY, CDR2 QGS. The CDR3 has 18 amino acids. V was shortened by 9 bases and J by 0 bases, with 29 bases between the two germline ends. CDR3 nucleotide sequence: TGTGCTCTCACACCTAGGGAGAAAGGCTGGGGATCCACCAGACCCCTGATCTTT. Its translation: CALTPREKGWGSTRPLIF.

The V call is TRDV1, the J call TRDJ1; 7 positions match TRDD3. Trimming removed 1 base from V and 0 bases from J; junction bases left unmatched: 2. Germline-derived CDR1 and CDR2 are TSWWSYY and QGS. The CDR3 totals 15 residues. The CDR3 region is CALGERGGYTDKLIF. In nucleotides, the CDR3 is TGTGCTCTTGGGGAACGGGGGGGATACACCGATAAACTCATCTTT.

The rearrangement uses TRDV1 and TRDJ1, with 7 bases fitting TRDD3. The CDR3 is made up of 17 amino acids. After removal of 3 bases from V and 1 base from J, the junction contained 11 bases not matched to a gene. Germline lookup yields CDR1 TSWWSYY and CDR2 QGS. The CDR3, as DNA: TGTGCTCTTGGGGAGTACTGGCGGATACGGGTCACCGATAAACTCATCTTT. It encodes CALGEYWRIRVTDKLIF.

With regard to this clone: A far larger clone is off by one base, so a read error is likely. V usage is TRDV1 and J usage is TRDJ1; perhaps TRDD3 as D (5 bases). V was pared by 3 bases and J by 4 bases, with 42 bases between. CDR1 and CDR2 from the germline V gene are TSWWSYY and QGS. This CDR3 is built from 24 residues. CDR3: CALGDLHDTPGAICGMDPSDKLIF. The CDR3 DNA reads TGTGCTCTTGGGGACCTCCACGATACCCCCGGGGCCATTTGCGGGATGGATCCCAGCGATAAACTCATCTTT.

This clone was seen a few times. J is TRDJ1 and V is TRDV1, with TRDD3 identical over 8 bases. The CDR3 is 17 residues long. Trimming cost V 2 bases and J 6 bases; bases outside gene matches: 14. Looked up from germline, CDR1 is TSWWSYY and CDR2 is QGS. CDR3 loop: CALGESLAGGYRNKLIF. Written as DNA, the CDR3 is TGTGCTCTTGGGGAATCCCTCGCCGGGGGATATAGGAATAAACTCATCTTT.

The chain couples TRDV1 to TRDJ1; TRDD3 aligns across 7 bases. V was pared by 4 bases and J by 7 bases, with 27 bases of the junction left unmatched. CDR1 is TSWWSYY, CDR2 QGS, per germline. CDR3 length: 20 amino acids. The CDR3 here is CALGGLPPRDPRGLGLKLIF. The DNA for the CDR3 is TGTGCTCTTGGGGGCCTCCCGCCCCGGGACCCACGAGGACTGGGGCTTAAACTCATCTTT.

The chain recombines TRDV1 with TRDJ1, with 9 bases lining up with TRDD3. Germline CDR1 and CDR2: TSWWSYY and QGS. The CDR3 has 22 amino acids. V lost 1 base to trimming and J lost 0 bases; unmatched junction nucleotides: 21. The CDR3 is CALGEQGIGDTLGVPYTDKLIF. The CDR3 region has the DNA TGTGCTCTTGGGGAACAGGGAATCGGGGATACGCTAGGGGTCCCCTACACCGATAAACTCATCTTT.

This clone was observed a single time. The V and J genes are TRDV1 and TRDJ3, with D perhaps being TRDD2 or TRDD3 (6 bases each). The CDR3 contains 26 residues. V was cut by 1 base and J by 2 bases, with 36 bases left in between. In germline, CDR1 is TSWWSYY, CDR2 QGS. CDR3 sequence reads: CALGEHWVFLDRDAGPDAWDTRQMFF. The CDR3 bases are TGTGCTCTTGGGGAACACTGGGTCTTCCTCGATCGAGACGCGGGTCCTGACGCCTGGGACACCCGACAGATGTTTTTC.

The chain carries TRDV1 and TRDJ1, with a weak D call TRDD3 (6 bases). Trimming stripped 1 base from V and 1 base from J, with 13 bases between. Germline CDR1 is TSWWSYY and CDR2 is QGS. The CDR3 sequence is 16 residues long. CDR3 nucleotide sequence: TGTGCTCTTGGGGAACAATGGGGATCAGGCACCGATAAACTCATCTTT. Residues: CALGEQWGSGTDKLIF.

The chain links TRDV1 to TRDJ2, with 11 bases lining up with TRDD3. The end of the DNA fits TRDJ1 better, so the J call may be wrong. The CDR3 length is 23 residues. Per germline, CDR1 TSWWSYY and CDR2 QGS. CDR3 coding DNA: TGTGCTCTTGGGATTCCCTGGACTTCTTACTGGGGGATATTAAAGGAACTGACAGCACAACTCATCTTT. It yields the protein CALGIPWTSYWGILKELTAQLIF.

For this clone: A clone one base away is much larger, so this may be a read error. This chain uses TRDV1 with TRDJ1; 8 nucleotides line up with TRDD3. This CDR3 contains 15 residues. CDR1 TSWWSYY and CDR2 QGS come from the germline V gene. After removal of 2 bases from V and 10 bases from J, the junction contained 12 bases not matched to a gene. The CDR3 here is CALGEIPRGICGLIF. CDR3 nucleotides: TGTGCTCTTGGGGAAATACCTCGGGGGATATGTGGACTCATCTTT.

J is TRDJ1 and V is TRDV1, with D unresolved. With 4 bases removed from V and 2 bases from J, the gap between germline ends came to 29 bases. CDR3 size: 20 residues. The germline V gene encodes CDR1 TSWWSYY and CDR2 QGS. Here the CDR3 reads CALGGILRLIRQRETDKLIF. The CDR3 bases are TGTGCTCTTGGGGGGATCTTAAGGCTAATAAGGCAAAGGGAGACCGATAAACTCATCTTT.

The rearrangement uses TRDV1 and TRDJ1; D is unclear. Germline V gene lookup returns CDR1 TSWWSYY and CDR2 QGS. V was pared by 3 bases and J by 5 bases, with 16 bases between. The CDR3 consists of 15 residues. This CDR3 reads CALGDATTGWDKLIF. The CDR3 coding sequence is TGTGCTCTTGGGGATGCTACTACGGGCTGGGATAAACTCATCTTT.

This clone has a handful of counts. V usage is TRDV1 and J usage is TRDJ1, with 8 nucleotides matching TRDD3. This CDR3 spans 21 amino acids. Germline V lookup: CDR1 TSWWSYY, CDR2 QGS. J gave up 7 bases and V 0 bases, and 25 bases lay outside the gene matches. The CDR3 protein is CALGELAGVFLEYWGALKLIF. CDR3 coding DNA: TGTGCTCTTGGGGAACTAGCGGGAGTGTTCCTAGAGTACTGGGGGGCGCTTAAACTCATCTTT.

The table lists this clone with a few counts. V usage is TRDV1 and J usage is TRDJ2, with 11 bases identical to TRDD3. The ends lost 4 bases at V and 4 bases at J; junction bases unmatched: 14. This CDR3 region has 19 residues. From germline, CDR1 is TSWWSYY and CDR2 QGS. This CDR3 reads CALGALNWGIRTPTAQLFF. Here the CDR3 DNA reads TGTGCTCTTGGGGCTTTAAACTGGGGGATAAGGACCCCGACAGCACAACTCTTCTTT.